These T cell receptor beta chains were read from a single sample in a study of CD8 T cells in ankylosing spondylitis. TCRdb called the 5' RACE reads again in MiXCR, with one record for every CDR3 protein. The data contain roughly 700,000 distinct CDR3 sequences, under 20% of them singletons. Sequencing was done on a sample of blood, either unsorted or a sorted T cell fraction (not recorded which). The receptors derive from a male donor with ankylosing spondylitis. Each CDR3 is given with its conserved first and last residue. A D gene is named only where the DNA matches it firmly. For some rows the clone size is stated as once, few or many, or as a class when expanded; others skip it.

j_gene,v_gene,abundance,d_gene,CDR3aa,CDR3nt
TRBJ1-1,TRBV9,NA,NA,CASSEVSMNTEAFF,TGTGCCAGCAGCGAGGTTTCAATGAACACTGAAGCTTTCTTT
TRBJ1-1,TRBV5-1,few,NA,CASSLVGPSVAEAFF,TGCGCCAGCAGCTTGGTCGGCCCGTCGGTGGCTGAAGCTTTCTTT
TRBJ2-2,TRBV5-4,NA,NA,CASSGDSWELFF,TGTGCCAGCAGCGGGGATAGCTGGGAGCTGTTTTTT
TRBJ2-6,TRBV4-1,few,NA,CASSQDGAAGANVLTF,TGCGCCAGCAGCCAAGATGGGGCGGCTGGGGCCAACGTCCTGACTTTC
TRBJ1-6,TRBV7-9,few,NA,CASSLEGGRVAPLHF,TGTGCCAGCAGCTTAGAGGGGGGGCGTGTGGCCCCCCTCCACTTT
TRBJ2-7,TRBV15,once,NA,CATSSAASSVNYEQYF,TGTGCCACCAGCAGCGCCGCGAGCTCCGTAAACTACGAGCAGTACTTC
TRBJ2-3,TRBV12-3/TRBV12-4,NA,TRBD2,CASSLELAGVLRTDTQYF,TGTGCCAGCAGTTTAGAACTAGCGGGAGTACTACGCACAGATACGCAGTATTTT
TRBJ2-3,TRBV6-1,few,NA,CASISYTDTQYF,TGTGCCAGCATCTCCTACACAGATACGCAGTATTTT
TRBJ2-7,TRBV4-3,few,TRBD2,CASSVVASGSYEQYF,TGCGCCAGCTCTGTTGTCGCGAGCGGGAGCTACGAGCAGTACTTC
TRBJ2-1,TRBV5-1,many,NA,CASSLVGRGDYNEQFF,TGCGCCAGCAGCTTGGTAGGCAGGGGGGACTACAATGAGCAGTTCTTC
TRBJ2-3,TRBV4-2,NA,NA,CASSQDRGGVVDTQYF,TGTGCCAGCAGCCAAGATCGGGGCGGGGTGGTAGATACGCAGTATTTT
TRBJ2-1,TRBV2,few,NA,CASSEGRAVHEQFF,TGTGCCAGCAGTGAAGGGAGGGCAGTCCATGAGCAGTTCTTC
TRBJ2-2,TRBV24-1,few,TRBD1,CATSGQDNDLAFGELFF,TGTGCCACCTCTGGACAGGACAACGACCTAGCTTTCGGGGAGCTGTTTTTT
TRBJ1-4,TRBV5-1,NA,NA,CASSPDGGIHPFREKLFF,TGCGCCAGCAGCCCGGACGGGGGCATTCACCCTTTTCGCGAAAAACTGTTTTTT
TRBJ1-1,TRBV27,NA,NA,CASSLQGLYTEAFF,TGTGCCAGCAGTTTACAGGGCTTGTACACTGAAGCTTTCTTT
TRBJ1-4,TRBV12-3/TRBV12-4,few,NA,CASTHSGNEKLFF,TGTGCCAGCACCCACTCGGGTAATGAAAAACTGTTTTTT
TRBJ1-1,TRBV7-9,many,NA,CAPDKLPGSTEAFF,TGTGCCCCGGACAAGCTTCCAGGGTCCACTGAAGCTTTCTTT
TRBJ1-4,TRBV20-1,few,NA,CSARDRAGHNEKLFF,TGCAGTGCTAGAGATAGGGCAGGCCATAATGAAAAACTGTTTTTT
TRBJ2-5,TRBV2,NA,TRBD1,CATGQGVSETQYF,TGTGCCACGGGACAGGGGGTTTCAGAGACCCAGTACTTC
TRBJ2-6,TRBV12-3/TRBV12-4,NA,NA,CASSLSQSGANVLTF,TGTGCCAGCAGTTTATCACAGTCTGGGGCCAACGTCCTGACTTTC
TRBJ2-5,TRBV12-3/TRBV12-4,few,TRBD2,CASSFWEGKETQYF,TGTGCCAGCAGTTTTTGGGAGGGAAAAGAGACCCAGTACTTC
TRBJ2-3,TRBV12-3/TRBV12-4,few,NA,CASSLIGGTSQDTQYF,TGTGCCAGCAGTTTAATTGGGGGAACCAGTCAAGATACGCAGTATTTT
TRBJ2-7,TRBV12-3/TRBV12-4,few,NA,CASSLKEYEQYF,TGTGCCAGCAGTTTGAAGGAGTACGAGCAGTACTTC
TRBJ2-5,TRBV12-3/TRBV12-4,NA,TRBD1,CASSFGAPRGETQYF,TGTGCCAGCAGTTTTGGAGCCCCCAGGGGGGAGACCCAGTACTTC
TRBJ2-2,TRBV5-4,NA,NA,CASSPERTTGELFF,TGTGCCAGCAGCCCGGAAAGAACCACCGGGGAGCTGTTTTTT
TRBJ1-1,TRBV11-1,NA,NA,CASSLASDEAGNTEAFF,TGTGCCAGCAGCTTAGCTTCTGACGAGGCTGGCAACACTGAAGCTTTCTTT
TRBJ1-5,TRBV5-1,NA,NA,CASSLQPGGQPQHF,TGCGCCAGCAGTCTCCAACCTGGGGGTCAGCCCCAGCATTTT
TRBJ1-1,TRBV9,many,NA,CASSVGGMTEAFF,TGTGCCAGCAGCGTAGGAGGGATGACTGAAGCTTTCTTT
TRBJ2-3,TRBV7-9,few,TRBD2,CASSPSGSLGTQYF,TGTGCCAGCAGCCCTAGCGGGAGTTTAGGTACGCAGTATTTT
TRBJ2-3,TRBV12-3/TRBV12-4,few,NA,CASSYLEGYRDF,TGTGCCAGCAGTTACCTAGAGGGGTACCGGGATTTT
TRBJ2-7,TRBV5-1,few,NA,CASSSTTSSYEQYF,TGCGCCAGCAGCTCGACAACCTCTTCCTACGAGCAGTACTTC
TRBJ1-6,TRBV7-2,few,NA,CASSLVLLRSPLHF,TGTGCCAGCAGCTTAGTTCTACTGAGGTCACCCCTCCACTTT
TRBJ2-2,TRBV6-2/TRBV6-3,once,TRBD1,CASTLGGTGHGELFF,TGTGCCAGCACCCTAGGCGGGACAGGTCACGGGGAGCTGTTTTTT
TRBJ2-7,TRBV5-6,NA,NA,CASSSLRNPYEQYF,TGTGCCAGCAGCTCCCTCAGGAATCCCTACGAGCAGTACTTC
TRBJ1-2,TRBV6-5,NA,NA,CASTKGGFGYTF,TGTGCCAGCACAAAAGGGGGGTTTGGCTACACCTTC
TRBJ1-2,TRBV7-9,NA,NA,CASTVSGTYGYTF,TGTGCCAGCACTGTCTCAGGGACCTATGGCTACACCTTC
TRBJ2-1,TRBV20-1,NA,TRBD2,CSAPTSEDEQFF,TGCAGTGCTCCCACTAGCGAAGATGAGCAGTTCTTC
TRBJ2-3,TRBV11-1,NA,NA,CASSSGTGGYTQYF,TGTGCCAGCAGCTCCGGGACTGGGGGGTATACGCAGTATTTT
TRBJ2-7,TRBV7-2,few,NA,CASSLGYGTYEQYF,TGTGCCAGCAGCTTAGGATACGGCACCTACGAGCAGTACTTC
TRBJ2-7,TRBV28,many,TRBD1,CASRDRVYEQYF,TGTGCCAGCAGGGACAGGGTCTACGAGCAGTACTTC
TRBJ2-7,TRBV7-2,NA,NA,CASSLEGASPGQYF,TGTGCCAGCAGCTTAGAAGGGGCCAGTCCTGGGCAGTACTTC
TRBJ1-1,TRBV7-8,NA,TRBD1,CASSPPGTGVRNTEAFF,TGTGCCAGCAGCCCGCCCGGGACAGGGGTACGGAACACTGAAGCTTTCTTT
TRBJ2-7,TRBV10-2,few,NA,CASSDWVGVEQYF,TGCGCCAGCAGTGATTGGGTCGGAGTAGAGCAGTACTTC
TRBJ1-2,TRBV12-3/TRBV12-4,few,NA,CASTLKIQGPYGYTF,TGTGCCAGCACCTTGAAAATACAGGGCCCCTATGGCTACACCTTC
TRBJ1-2,TRBV3-1,NA,NA,CASSQDAIYGYTF,TGTGCCAGCAGCCAAGATGCTATCTATGGCTACACCTTC
TRBJ2-7,TRBV6-2/TRBV6-3,NA,TRBD1,CASSYTEWDSRSYEQYF,TGTGCCAGCAGTTACACTGAGTGGGACAGTCGGTCCTACGAGCAGTACTTC